The 13 T cell receptor beta chains below come from one sample, sequenced in a study of shared clonotypes between healthy human individuals. Using immunoSEQ multiplex PCR, the repertoire was profiled, and TCRdb retains in-frame clones only, with some absent. The data show 330,000 or so clones, around two thirds seen once. Sequenced: memory CD4+ T cells sorted from blood. The subset is: CD45RA-negative fraction. All receptors derive from a man aged 25-40 years in good health.

The V gene is TRBV28, the J gene TRBJ1-5; maybe TRBD1 (5 bases). Trimming shortened V by 7 bases and J by 5 bases, and 15 bases separated the two germline ends. CDR1 and CDR2 (germline): MDHEN, SYDVKM. The CDR3 totals 14 residues. DNA of the CDR3: TGTGCCAGCAAGGGACCCCACCGGGATCAGCCCCAGCATTTT. Encoded protein: CASKGPHRDQPQHF.

This clone was counted between two and nine times. This chain connects TRBV6-1 to TRBJ2-7; D perhaps matches TRBD2 (5 bases). The ends were cut back, 8 bases at V and 1 base at J, with 9 bases in the middle. Germline V gene data show CDR1 as MNHNS and CDR2 as SASEGT. This CDR3 region has 12 residues. The CDR3: CASEERSYEQYF. The DNA for the CDR3 is TGTGCCAGCGAGGAGCGGTCCTACGAGCAGTACTTC.

The chain combines TRBV27 with TRBJ2-3, with D unclear. Germline V CDR1 and CDR2: MNHEY, SMNVEV (reference sequence). Deletions cut 2 bases from V and 6 bases from J, with 15 bases between. CDR3 length: 15 residues. CDR3 coding DNA: TGTGCCAGCAGTTTAACTACCCACCTGTTGGATACGCAGTATTTT. Encoded protein: CASSLTTHLLDTQYF.

The chain couples TRBV5-1 to TRBJ2-3; the match to TRBD1 covers 9 bases. With V trimmed by 4 bases and J by 4 bases, 4 bases remained unmatched. There are 14 residues in the CDR3. Per germline, CDR1 SGHRS and CDR2 YFSETQ. The chain's CDR3 is CASSPGQGSDTQYF. The DNA of the CDR3 is TGCGCCAGCAGCCCGGGACAGGGCTCAGATACGCAGTATTTT. Based on the CDR3 plus reference TRBV5-1 and TRBJ2-3, the full variable domain is KAGVTQTPRYLIKTRGQQVTLSCSPISGHRSVSWYQQTPGQGLQFLFEYFSETQRNKGNFPGRFSGRQFSNSRSEMNVSTLELGDSALYLCASSPGQGSDTQYFGPGTRLTVL.

The chain employs TRBV19 and TRBJ2-6; no clear D. Germline-derived CDR1 and CDR2 are LNHDA and SQIVND (reference sequence). The V end was cut by 4 bases, the J end by 4 bases, with 8 bases between. The CDR3 is made up of 14 amino acids. CDR3: CASSTLTGANVLTF. The CDR3 coding sequence is TGTGCCAGTAGTACGCTTACCGGGGCCAACGTCCTGACTTTC.

A note on this clone: At the DNA level, this CDR3 is encoded by other sequences in the same sample as well. V is TRBV7-2 and J is TRBJ2-1; 8 bases map to TRBD1. In germline, CDR1 is SGHTA, CDR2 FQGNSA. CDR3 length equals 15 residues. V trimming: 0 bases; J trimming: 4 bases; junction bases outside the gene matches: 2. The CDR3 spells CASSLARGLYNEQFF. The DNA for the CDR3 is TGTGCCAGCAGCTTAGCCAGGGGGCTTTACAATGAGCAGTTCTTC.

The V call is TRBV5-1, the J call TRBJ2-7, with 12 bases lining up with TRBD2. CDR1 and CDR2 (germline): SGHRS, YFSETQ. Trimming took 6 bases from V and 6 from J; bases not matched to a gene: 13. The CDR3 loop spans 16 amino acids. The CDR3 nucleotides read TGCGCCAGCACCTATCTAGCGGGAGGGGCTTCTAGCGAGCAGTACTTC. Protein: CASTYLAGGASSEQYF. Looking up the rest from reference TRBV5-1 and TRBJ2-7 gives the full variable domain: KAGVTQTPRYLIKTRGQQVTLSCSPISGHRSVSWYQQTPGQGLQFLFEYFSETQRNKGNFPGRFSGRQFSNSRSEMNVSTLELGDSALYLCASTYLAGGASSEQYFGPGTRLTVT.

Only a few counts were recorded for this clone. The chain employs TRBV19 and TRBJ1-2; 10 nucleotides match TRBD1. Germline-derived CDR1 and CDR2 are LNHDA and SQIVND (reference sequence). The CDR3 covers 16 residues. Trimming removed 7 bases from V and 2 bases from J; junction bases left unmatched: 10. CDR3 in amino acids: CASKGTGTGANYGYTF. The DNA of the CDR3 is TGTGCCAGTAAGGGAACCGGGACAGGGGCAAACTATGGCTACACCTTC.

The chain has TRBV10-2 and TRBJ1-1, with 8 nucleotides matching TRBD1. V shed 6 bases, J shed 6 bases, and the junction held 6 bases outside the gene matches. This CDR3 is 13 amino acids long. Germline V CDR1 and CDR2: WSHSY, SAAADI. Here the CDR3 reads CASRDRGKAEAFF. The CDR3 nucleotides are TGCGCCAGCAGAGACAGGGGAAAGGCTGAAGCTTTCTTT.

The chain uses TRBV19 and TRBJ1-2; 7 bases agree with TRBD1. The CDR3 is 14 amino acids. Germline V gene sequence: CDR1 LNHDA, CDR2 SQIVND (reference sequence). The V and J ends lost 2 bases and 2 bases, in that order; junction bases with no gene match: 2. CDR3 DNA sequence: TGTGCCAGTAGTATACCGGACAGGAACTATGGCTACACCTTC. Translated, it gives CASSIPDRNYGYTF. Variable domain in full (rest from reference TRBV19 and TRBJ1-2): DGGITQSPKYLFRKEGQNVTLSCEQNLNHDAMYWYRQDPGQGLRLIYYSQIVNDFQKGDIAEGYSVSREKKESFPLTVTSAQKNPTAFYLCASSIPDRNYGYTFGSGTRLTVV.

This chain connects TRBV5-8 to TRBJ1-1; no clear D gene. CDR3 length: 14 residues. Germline loops: CDR1 SGHTS, CDR2 YDEGEE. Trimming removed 0 bases at V and 12 bases at J, with 18 bases between. DNA for the CDR3: TGTGCCAGCAGCTTGGGTCCCTTTGTCCCCAACCCTTTCTTT. It specifies CASSLGPFVPNPFF.

The J gene is TRBJ2-7, the V gene TRBV18; D remains ambiguous. V lost 3 bases, J lost 6 bases, and 9 bases lay in between. CDR1 and CDR2 (germline): KGHSH, LQKENI. The CDR3 runs 12 residues. CDR3 bases: TGTGCCAGCTCACCGCTCTTACCCGAGCAGTACTTC. This translates into CASSPLLPEQYF.

The gene calls are TRBV7-3 and TRBJ2-3; possible D gene TRBD1, 6 bases. This CDR3 has 12 amino acids. V lost 5 bases and J 9 bases, leaving 12 bases between the germline ends. Looked up from germline, CDR1 is SGHTA and CDR2 is FQGTGA. As DNA, the CDR3 is TGTGCCAGCAGCCAGAACAGGGACACGCAGTATTTT. Protein: CASSQNRDTQYF.